One and the same sample provided the 7 T cell receptor beta chains below, sequenced in a study of control samples from healthy donors and cancer patients. Sequencing was performed with immunoSEQ multiplex PCR; in TCRdb, only in-frame clones are kept and a portion is missing. The sample records over 100,000 clones, approximately 92% being singletons. Sequenced input: blood. The receptors were gathered from a woman between 50 and 59 years old in good health.

The chain uses TRBV3-1 (or the pseudogene TRBV3-2) and TRBJ2-3, with D possibly being TRBD2 (6 bases). The V and J ends lost 4 bases and 2 bases respectively, with 13 bases between them. Germline V gives CDR1 LGHDT, CDR2 YNNKEL (reference sequence). The CDR3 is 15 residues long. CDR3 sequence: CASSPGGKDTDTQYF. The CDR3 DNA reads TGTGCCAGCAGCCCCGGGGGTAAGGACACAGATACGCAGTATTTT.

The chain is built from TRBV6-6 and TRBJ1-5; 7 nucleotides match TRBD1. CDR3 length: 14 amino acids. V was pared by 6 bases and J by 6 bases, with 8 bases of the junction left unmatched. In germline, CDR1 is MNHNY, CDR2 SVGAGI (reference sequence). CDR3 in amino acids: CASSYTRGGQPQHF. The CDR3 bases are TGTGCCAGCAGCTACACCAGGGGGGGTCAGCCCCAGCATTTT.

J is TRBJ1-6 and V is TRBV6-1; possibly TRBD1 for D (5 bases). V was cut by 0 bases and J by 18 bases, with 9 bases left in between. Germline V gene data show CDR1 as MNHNS and CDR2 as SASEGT. The CDR3 is 11 amino acids. The CDR3 DNA is TGTGCCAGCAGTGAAGCAGGGACTTCCCACTTT. It codes for CASSEAGTSHF.

The J gene is TRBJ1-1, the V gene TRBV5-1; 7 bases map to TRBD1. The V and J ends lost 4 bases and 3 bases, in that order; junction bases with no gene match: 12. This CDR3 is 16 amino acids long. Per germline, CDR1 SGHRS and CDR2 YFSETQ. The CDR3 sequence is CASSASLTGTYTEAFF. The DNA for the CDR3 is TGCGCCAGCAGCGCAAGTCTGACAGGGACCTACACTGAAGCTTTCTTT.

The CDR3 sequence is CASSIQETQYF. The CDR3, as DNA: TGTGCCAGCAGTATCCAAGAGACCCAGTACTTC. This sequence joins TRBV12-3 or TRBV12-4 and TRBJ2-5, with unresolved D. The CDR3 sequence is 11 residues long. V was cut by 5 bases and J by 1 base, with 2 bases left in between.

This chain uses TRBV6-1 with TRBJ1-1; D is ambiguous. CDR1 and CDR2 (germline): MNHNS, SASEGT. V lost 2 bases and J lost 4, with 14 bases in between. The CDR3 extends over 15 amino acids. For the CDR3, the DNA is TGTGCCAGCAGTGAAAGGGCTGCGGGTGGCACTGAAGCTTTCTTT. Amino acids: CASSERAAGGTEAFF.

The V call is TRBV28, the J call TRBJ2-7; TRBD1 might be the D (6 bases). Germline CDR1 MDHEN, CDR2 SYDVKM. The V gene lost 10 bases and the J gene lost 3 bases, with 16 bases spanning the gap. The CDR3 extends over 13 amino acids. CDR3 sequence: CAISDSPVYEQYF. CDR3 bases: TGTGCCATCTCGGACAGTCCCGTCTACGAGCAGTACTTC.